The present entry profiles one T cell receptor beta chain with its context. The antigen is undetermined. One end of the junction does not line up with germline, which may come from a read error. After template switching added a universal primer site, the resulting cDNA carried unique molecular identifiers. TCRdb reprocessed the 5' RACE reads with MiXCR, giving one entry per CDR3 protein. The sample has 1.5 million or so distinct CDR3 sequences, roughly a third seen once; the top ten hold approximately 0.25%. The CDR3 sequence is 15 residues long. Germline V gene data show CDR1 as MDHEN and CDR2 as SYDVKM. The sample comes from a study of identical twins. Whole-study results and caveats: Whereas memory repertoires showed no such difference, abundant cord blood beta clonotypes carried fewer insertions. Zero-insertion analyses could be partly confounded by invariant MAIT and iNKT cells. Out-of-frame TCR alpha sharing in monozygotic twins exceeded recombination model predictions.

V and J are TRBV28 and TRBJ2-3; tentatively, D is TRBD2 (6 bases). This TCR derives from a newborn girl in good health. Sequences were obtained from cord blood. The CDR3 DNA sequence: TGTGCCAGCAGTTTCCAGCGGGTTCTCACAGATGCGCAGTATTTT. Translation gives CASSFQRVLTDAQYF.